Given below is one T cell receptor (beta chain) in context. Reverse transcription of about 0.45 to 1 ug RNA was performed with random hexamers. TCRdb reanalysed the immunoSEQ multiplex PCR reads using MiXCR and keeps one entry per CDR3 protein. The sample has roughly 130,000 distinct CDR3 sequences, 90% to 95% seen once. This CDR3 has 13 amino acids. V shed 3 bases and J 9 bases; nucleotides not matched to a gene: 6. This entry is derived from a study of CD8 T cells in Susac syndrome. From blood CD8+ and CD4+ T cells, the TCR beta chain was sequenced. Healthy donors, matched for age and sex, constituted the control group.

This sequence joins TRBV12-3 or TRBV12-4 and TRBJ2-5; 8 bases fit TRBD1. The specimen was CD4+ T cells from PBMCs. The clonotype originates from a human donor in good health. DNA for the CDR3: TGTGCCAGCAGTTTGGGACAGGAAGGGGCCCAGTACTTC. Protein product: CASSLGQEGAQYF.